The text below deals with one TCR beta chain. Antigen specificity is unknown. The validation cohort, a group of more than 95 subjects, included the donors and was separate from the roughly 670-subject first cohort. CDR1 is MNHNS and CDR2 is SASEGT in the germline V gene. The CDR3 is 14 amino acids. Trimming removed 1 base at V and 4 bases at J, with 10 bases between. This specimen belongs to a study of cytomegalovirus exposure and HLA in healthy donors. Study-level points and caveats: Specificity for CMV antigens was confirmed in vitro for a few of the CMV-associated chains. The study listed some 160 cytomegalovirus-associated TCR beta chains.

Sequencing used immunoSEQ multiplex PCR; TCRdb keeps in-frame clones, though not all of them. The profile shows 90,000 to 150,000 clones, 70% to 90% of them singletons. What was sequenced was PBMCs. The chain combines TRBV6-1 with TRBJ1-2; no definite D call. The clonotype originates from a man between 18 and 35 years old in good health and CMV-seropositive. CDR3 region: CASSEGSSFYGYTF. Here the CDR3 DNA reads TGTGCCAGCAGTGAAGGGTCCAGTTTCTATGGCTACACCTTC.